This T cell receptor (beta chain) was identified in a study of T cells in Graves' hyperthyroidism and ophthalmopathy (dated by TCRdb to the late 2010s). Background for the entire study: Peripheral blood was sampled at the time of initial diagnosis, prior to any treatment. To identify distinguishing TCR V-J signatures, a discovery cohort of around 100 patients was used, comprising 40 to 45 with Graves' ophthalmopathy and 57 with stable Graves' hyperthyroidism. Prospective prediction of ophthalmopathy was tested in an independent validation cohort of 18 to 20 hyperthyroidism patients and 17 patients who later progressed to ophthalmopathy. The approximately 100 discovery patients were divided at random into training and test sets in a 7:3 ratio. The study also compared thyroid tissue and blood T-cell repertoires from several Graves' hyperthyroidism patients. Once sampling was done, hyperthyroidism patients were given methimazole at a starting dose of 30 mg daily, whereas ophthalmopathy patients were given high-dose intravenous methylprednisolone. According to the paper, TCR Vbeta CDR3 sequencing was carried out on approximately 140 peripheral blood samples, which came from approximately 43 ophthalmopathy, 75 or so hyperthyroidism and about 17 progressor patients. The paper as a whole reports these results and caveats: No statistical method was used to fix the sample size in advance, and group allocation was not hidden from the investigators. Blood samples also contained most of the expanded thyroid clonotypes (frequency above 0.001), which suggests that blood repertoires may reflect thyroid immune responses. A model built on a 13 V-J signature distinguished ophthalmopathy from stable hyperthyroidism, reaching over 85% sensitivity and under 84% specificity in cross-validation and 80%/75% in testing. In validation, progression to ophthalmopathy was predicted by the model with 55% to 71% sensitivity and about 72% specificity, a median of around 6.5 months before onset.

Stable Graves' hyperthyroidism was defined as no progression to ophthalmopathy during 18 months of follow-up. Hyperthyroidism patients were newly diagnosed, with disease duration under 2 months, and aged 18 to 65 years. Exclusion was applied to patients with uncontrolled infections, other autoimmune diseases, pregnancy or lactation. Diagnoses were based on clinical symptoms, serum thyroxine and TRAb, thyroid ultrasound and orbital computed tomography. PBMCs were separated from under 11 ml of fresh peripheral blood using Ficoll-Paque density gradient centrifugation. Total RNA was extracted using Trizol reagent, and RNA quality was assessed on an Agilent 2100 Bioanalyzer. Regarding this clonotype: There is no known antigen for this receptor. One base away there is no much larger clone; base qualities are not given.

Trimming takes 6 bases from V and 8 bases from J, and the germline ends sit 13 bases apart. From the cysteine through the phenylalanine, the CDR3 covers 13 amino acids. CDR3 DNA only is kept here, 39 bases in frame from base 1. Looking up the germline V gene yields CDR1 MDHEN and CDR2 SYDVKM. TCR beta CDR3 regions were amplified from RNA transcripts. A first-round RT-PCR of the TCR CDR3 used the HTBI primer set with the Qiagen OneStep RT-PCR kit. Libraries were constructed in a second round of multiplex PCR, after which size selection and purification were performed. Libraries were sequenced paired-end with 100 bp reads on an Illumina HiSeq2000. The authors' pipeline ran thus. SOAPnuke was used to process the raw data, throwing out any read that contained adapters or uncalled bases, had a mean Phred below 15, or lacked an exact constant-primer or identifier match. COPE v1.2.5 was used to merge high-quality paired reads, and clonotypes were defined as unique nucleotide sequences. Clonotypes were aligned to IMGT TRBV, TRBD and TRBJ reference segments using MiTCR v1.1. Only V-J combinations with frequency above 0.0001, covering 99.2% of repertoires, were analysed. The TCS score was defined as F50 (clonal expansion) divided by E x V (chaos), with BLOSUM62-based TCRdist calculated between CDR3 peptides within each V-J. Welch's t-statistics and random forest reduced roughly 530 V-J features to 10 to 15, which were used in a naive Bayes classifier (R e1071). The Morisita-Horn index was used to measure how similar the thyroid and blood repertoires were. TCRdb reprocessing: public reads trimmed at Q25 with fastp, clones called with MiXCR, in-frame beta chains kept. Identical CDR3 proteins give one entry, which carries the most common genes and DNA. The V and J calls and clone size come from TCRdb's table, not from the authors' own analysis. Counted in this sample were hundreds of thousands of distinct CDR3 sequences; 35% to 40% of them appeared once. Of the sample, approximately 8.7% is held by the ten largest clones.

The rearrangement joined TRBV28 to TRBJ1-4, with the D gene not clear enough to name. The sequence derives from a man aged 18 to 30 with Graves' hyperthyroidism. Sequenced input: blood. The CDR3 region has the sequence CASSRSVGEKLFF. The DNA sequence is as follows: TGTGCCAGCAGCCGTTCCGTCGGAGAAAAACTGTTTTTT.